The 15 T cell receptor beta chains given below trace back to one sample, sequenced in a study of spatial heterogeneity in lung cancer. TCRdb re-analysed the 5' RACE reads in MiXCR, keeping a single row per CDR3 protein. The sample records about 14,000 distinct CDR3 sequences, around 10% being singletons. This sample's time point: sample taken at primary tumor resection. No cells were sorted before sequencing. The whole RNA sequenced was extracted from tumor, nontumor lung or frozen PBMC. The sample was PBMCs, taken at surgery. These receptors were obtained from a male donor with early-stage non-small cell lung cancer.

This clonotype was observed many times. The gene calls are TRBV10-2 and TRBJ2-3; 8 positions match TRBD2. The germline CDR1 and CDR2 sequences are WSHSY and SAAADI. J was trimmed by 2 bases and V by 7 bases; bases with no gene match: 5. This CDR3 contains 14 residues. The CDR3 loop reads CASTKAGVTDTQYF. The CDR3 DNA reads as TGCGCCAGCACTAAAGCGGGAGTCACAGATACGCAGTATTTT.

The table lists this clonotype with many counts. An end of the junction differs from the germline gene, which may be a read error. This chain uses TRBV14 with TRBJ2-1, with D possibly TRBD2 on 5 matching bases. The CDR3 is 13 residues long. Germline loops: CDR1 SGHDN, CDR2 FVKESK. CDR3: CASSQDLRGMGIF. The CDR3 nucleotides read TGTGCCAGCAGCCAAGACCTCAGAGGGATGGGGATCTTC.

This clonotype was counted ten times or more. The chain combines TRBV2 with TRBJ2-2, with D perhaps matching TRBD2 (5 bases). Looked up from germline, CDR1 is SNHLY and CDR2 is FYNNEI. Deletions cut 2 bases from V and 9 bases from J, with 7 bases between. The CDR3 extends over 12 amino acids. The CDR3 loop reads CASSELAWELFF. The CDR3 DNA is TGTGCCAGCAGTGAACTAGCCTGGGAGCTGTTTTTT.

This clonotype was seen at least ten times. This chain joins TRBV6-5 and TRBJ2-4, with D perhaps TRBD2 (5 bases). This CDR3 region has 16 residues. Trimming removed 0 bases at V and 7 bases at J, with 16 bases between. Germline assignment: CDR1 MNHEY and CDR2 SVGAGI. This chain's CDR3 is CASSYSRRGSDNIQYF. CDR3 nucleotide sequence: TGTGCCAGCAGTTACTCGAGGCGCGGGTCGGACAACATTCAGTACTTC.

In its sample, this clonotype was seen many times. This sequence joins TRBV27 and TRBJ1-5, with a possible D match to TRBD1 (5 bases). Trimming pared 2 bases from V and 4 bases from J, leaving 12 bases between. Germline values: CDR1 MNHEY, CDR2 SMNVEV (reference sequence). The CDR3 is 15 amino acids. For the CDR3, the DNA is TGTGCCAGCAGTTTACGCGGACACTCAAATCAGCCCCAGCATTTT. Translating gives CASSLRGHSNQPQHF.

In its sample, this clonotype is medium-sized. The genes are TRBV21-1 and TRBJ1-1; TRBD1, as called in the table, went unchecked against the DNA. TRBV21-1 is shown as a pseudogene. The CDR3 has 18 residues. The CDR3 reads CASSIFRDRAYWATEAFF. CDR3 coding DNA: TGTGCCAGCAGCATATTCCGGGACAGGGCCTATTGGGCCACTGAAGCTTTCTTT.

This clonotype has ten or more counts. This chain links TRBV30 with TRBJ2-5, with D uncertain. The V gene's germline CDR1 is GTSNPN and CDR2 SVGIG (reference sequence). V was trimmed by 2 bases and J by 2 bases, leaving 9 bases between them. The CDR3 extends over 13 amino acids. CDR3 residues: CAWSNNYQETQYF. DNA for the CDR3: TGTGCCTGGAGTAATAACTATCAAGAGACCCAGTACTTC.

Ten or more counts support this clonotype. The chain combines TRBV2 with TRBJ1-1, with TRBD1 matching over 8 bases. After removal of 6 bases from V and 2 bases from J, the junction contained 8 bases not matched to a gene. This CDR3 has 15 residues. Germline lookup yields CDR1 SNHLY and CDR2 FYNNEI. The CDR3 is CASRAPGTGNTEAFF. The CDR3 nucleotides read TGTGCCAGCAGAGCTCCCGGGACAGGTAACACTGAAGCTTTCTTT. Filled out from reference TRBV2 and TRBJ1-1, the complete variable domain reads EPEVTQTPSHQVTQMGQEVILRCVPISNHLYFYWYRQILGQKVEFLVSFYNNEISEKSEIFDDQFSVERPDGSNFTLKIRSTKLEDSAMYFCASRAPGTGNTEAFFGQGTRLTVV.

This clonotype was seen at least ten times. The chain links TRBV2 to TRBJ2-1, with D possibly called TRBD1 or TRBD2 (5 bases each). The CDR3 has 13 amino acids. Germline loops: CDR1 SNHLY, CDR2 FYNNEI. The germline V and J ends were trimmed by 4 bases and 8 bases, with 12 bases remaining between them. The CDR3 reads CASSGDQGHEQFF. CDR3 DNA: TGTGCCAGCAGTGGGGACCAGGGCCATGAGCAGTTCTTC.

This clonotype was detected ten times or more. The chain recombines TRBV2 with TRBJ2-2, with D hard to call. The length of the CDR3 is 11 residues. Trimming cost V 7 bases and J 4 bases, with 4 bases left between them. CDR1 is SNHLY and CDR2 is FYNNEI in the germline V gene. The CDR3 DNA reads as TGTGCCAGCAAACTCACCGGGGAGCTGTTTTTT. This encodes CASKLTGELFF. Together with reference TRBV2 and TRBJ2-2, the CDR3 gives the full variable domain: EPEVTQTPSHQVTQMGQEVILRCVPISNHLYFYWYRQILGQKVEFLVSFYNNEISEKSEIFDDQFSVERPDGSNFTLKIRSTKLEDSAMYFCASKLTGELFFGEGSRLTVL.

This clonotype was picked up many times. The genes are TRBV27 and TRBJ2-5; D is perhaps TRBD1 (6 bases). Germline assignment: CDR1 MNHEY and CDR2 SMNVEV (reference sequence). There are 15 residues in the CDR3. V lost 5 bases to trimming and J lost 0 bases, with 13 bases between them. The CDR3 sequence: CASSPRRGYQETQYF. CDR3 DNA: TGTGCCAGCAGTCCTCGAAGGGGGTACCAAGAGACCCAGTACTTC.

This clonotype was recorded at least ten times. The rearrangement joins TRBV19 to TRBJ2-6, with 10 bases lining up with TRBD1. CDR1 is LNHDA, CDR2 SQIVND, per germline (reference sequence). CDR3 length equals 18 residues. Losses at the gene ends were 4 bases for V and 0 bases for J; bases not matched to a gene: 6. The CDR3 reads CASSTWTGGASGANVLTF. DNA for the CDR3: TGTGCCAGTAGTACTTGGACAGGGGGGGCCTCTGGGGCCAACGTCCTGACTTTC.

This clonotype was detected many times. V is TRBV14 and J is TRBJ1-4; D is undetermined. The germline gives CDR1 SGHDN, CDR2 FVKESK. Trimming left V 4 bases short and J 0 bases short, with 12 bases between. The CDR3 sequence is 16 residues long. For the CDR3, the DNA is TGTGCCAGCAGCCCTGGTTGGCGAGCAACTAATGAAAAACTGTTTTTT. This codes for CASSPGWRATNEKLFF.

This clonotype has a handful of counts. V is TRBV7-9 and J is TRBJ2-7; TRBD1 agrees at 11 bases. The germline CDR1 and CDR2 sequences are SEHNR and FQNEAQ (reference sequence). This CDR3 contains 15 residues. V gave up 5 bases and J gave up 2 bases; unmatched junction bases: 5. The CDR3 DNA reads TGTGCCAGCAGCAGAGGGACAGGGGGTCCCTACGAGCAGTACTTC. This encodes CASSRGTGGPYEQYF.

This clonotype has at least ten counts. The V gene is TRBV28, the J gene TRBJ2-7; 8 bases line up with TRBD1. Germline values: CDR1 MDHEN, CDR2 SYDVKM. Germline trimming cut 5 bases from V and 4 bases from J; bases unmatched to any gene: 1. This CDR3 comprises 12 residues. The CDR3 loop reads CASSRTGYEQYF. CDR3 bases: TGTGCCAGCAGTAGGACAGGGTACGAGCAGTACTTC.